The 8 T cell receptor beta chains below were found in one sample sequenced in a study of blood T cell repertoires in COVID-19. Clones were sequenced by immunoSEQ multiplex PCR, and TCRdb holds only the in-frame ones, with some missing. The sample contains 85,000 to 100,000 clones, roughly 80% of which appear only once. Sequenced sample: peripheral blood. These receptors were collected from a man in his forties or fifties who had recovered from COVID-19.

This chain uses TRBV4-3 with TRBJ2-3; 8 bases align to TRBD1. Germline assignment: CDR1 LGHNA and CDR2 YSLEER. V gave up 1 base and J gave up 3 bases; unmatched junction bases: 3. This CDR3 is 15 amino acids long. The CDR3 DNA follows: TGCGCCAGCAGCCAAGTAAGGACAGGGACAGATACGCAGTATTTT. It encodes CASSQVRTGTDTQYF.

The chain carries TRBV6-1 and TRBJ2-3, with TRBD2 matching over 7 bases. V gave up 3 bases and J gave up 4 bases; unmatched junction bases: 7. From germline, CDR1 is MNHNS and CDR2 SASEGT. This CDR3 region has 15 residues. As DNA, the CDR3 is TGTGCCAGCAGTGATCGCCAGGGAGGGCCAGATACGCAGTATTTT. Translating it yields CASSDRQGGPDTQYF.

The chain recombines TRBV19 with TRBJ2-7; TRBD2 might be the D (6 bases). The CDR3 extends over 14 amino acids. Germline lookup yields CDR1 LNHDA and CDR2 SQIVND (reference sequence). The V end lost 6 bases, the J end lost 1 base, and 13 bases lay between the germline ends. The DNA of the CDR3 is TGTGCCAGTAGCCAATGGGCGGGATCCTACGAGCAGTACTTC. Protein: CASSQWAGSYEQYF.

The chain couples TRBV6-6 to TRBJ1-1; D is possibly TRBD1 (6 bases). Germline assignment: CDR1 MNHNY and CDR2 SVGAGI (reference sequence). The CDR3 length is 16 residues. V gave up 4 bases and J gave up 1 base, with 16 bases separating them. In DNA, the CDR3 is TGTGCCAGCAGTTCCCCGTGGGGGCAGGGGAACACTGAAGCTTTCTTT. Protein sequence: CASSSPWGQGNTEAFF.

This clone was detected once. The chain has TRBV3-1 (or the pseudogene TRBV3-2) and TRBJ1-2; the D is unclear. Trimming took 0 bases from V and 8 from J, leaving 16 bases between them. The germline V gene has CDR1 LGHDT and CDR2 YNNKEL (reference sequence). The CDR3 has 15 amino acids. The CDR3 DNA reads TGTGCCAGCAGCCAAGATCGTGTCTCCGAGAGAGGCTACACCTTC. It specifies CASSQDRVSERGYTF.

This chain connects TRBV2 to TRBJ1-3; D is unresolved. The CDR3 sequence is 12 residues long. The germline CDR1 and CDR2 sequences are SNHLY and FYNNEI. The V end was cut by 3 bases, the J end by 4 bases, with 4 bases between. The CDR3 is CASSELGNTIYF. In nucleotides, the CDR3 is TGTGCCAGCAGTGAGTTAGGAAACACCATATATTTT.

CDR3 sequence (DNA): TGCGCCAGCAGCTTGGAAGCGGTAGGAGAGACCCAGTACTTC. Translating it yields CASSLEAVGETQYF. This chain connects TRBV5-1 to TRBJ2-5, with a tentative D call TRBD2 (5 bases). Trimming cost V 0 bases and J 4 bases, with 10 bases left between them. Germline V gene data show CDR1 as SGHRS and CDR2 as YFSETQ. This CDR3 contains 14 residues. Complete variable domain (other parts from reference TRBV5-1 and TRBJ2-5): KAGVTQTPRYLIKTRGQQVTLSCSPISGHRSVSWYQQTPGQGLQFLFEYFSETQRNKGNFPGRFSGRQFSNSRSEMNVSTLELGDSALYLCASSLEAVGETQYFGPGTRLLVL.

The chain combines TRBV7-9 with TRBJ1-4; 7 bases agree with TRBD1. V trimming: 5 bases; J trimming: 4 bases; junction bases outside the gene matches: 10. This CDR3 has 16 amino acids. Germline V lookup: CDR1 SEHNR, CDR2 FQNEAQ (reference sequence). The chain's CDR3 is CASSRAGQAINEKLFF. CDR3 in DNA: TGTGCCAGCAGCCGTGCCGGACAGGCTATTAATGAAAAACTGTTTTTT.